The T cell receptor beta chain under discussion was sequenced for a study of long-term antiretroviral therapy in people with HIV (dated by TCRdb to 2021 to 2024). Regarding the research as a whole: The earliest samples were collected approximately a decade before the 2015 WHO recommendation for immediate ART, a period when ART was typically delayed until CD4 counts fell. Of the roughly 30 participants with HIV, fewer than twelve were female. No cross-contamination during QIAcube processing turned up in test extractions that ran a monoclonal T-cell line alongside more than 30 polyclonal samples. Whether ART initiation and durable HIV suppression were associated with changes in peripheral blood TRB repertoire composition and diversity was tested in a retrospective serial study. The cohort contributed over 150 cryopreserved PBMC samples from around 33 adults with confirmed HIV infection, collected serially over a mean of around 6 years (range 1-12).

Inclusion was restricted to participants for whom at least one PBMC sample before ART initiation and at least two post-ART samples were available. All participants with HIV were treated in the United States of America. Cryopreserved samples of about 1-10 million PBMC were thawed and washed before DNA extraction. At the time of the earliest PBMC sample, participants with HIV were aged between roughly 20 and 54 years. Per participant, PBMC samples came from 1-4 timepoints prior to ART initiation and 2-8 timepoints following ART initiation, for a median of 7 samples. For every participant, serial HIV viral load, CD4+ T-cell count, ART history and demographic data were obtained. Genomic DNA was extracted from unsorted PBMC with a Qiagen kit on a QIAcube, with processing performed in batches of 12 samples. The CDR3 contains 19 residues, cysteine and phenylalanine counted. Kept here is only the CDR3 DNA, which spans 57 bases and is read in frame from base 1. Germline trimming: 2 bases from V, 1 base from J; junction bases outside gene matches: 11. The CDR1 and CDR2 encoded by the germline V gene are ENHRY and SYGVKD.

This clone appeared a single time. The specificity of this receptor is unknown. No quality values exist for individual bases; no much larger clone is one base distant. Sequencing of the TRB variable region was done with the immunoSEQ hsTCRB v3.0 assay at survey level resolution. TRB sequencing targeted a depth of roughly 35,000-55,000 T-cell genomes per sample. TRB libraries were pooled and sequenced on an Illumina MiSeq using a v3 150-cycle kit. The authors processed their data as follows. Repertoire analysis was run in R within a reproducible Nextflow workflow that covered QC, data transformation and analysis. LymphoSeq2, an R package for exploring AIRR-Seq data, was used to implement the custom analyses. After excluding a handful of samples that yielded fewer than 5000 total TRB sequences, 188 HIV repertoires remained for analysis. Of the roughly 190 retained HIV repertoires, 55 to 60 were collected before and 120 to 130 after ART initiation. Repertoires were downsampled to 5000 TRB nucleotide sequences, with summary statistics averaged over 100 downsampling iterations. TRB sequences were retained for analysis only if CDR3 regions of at least seven amino acids were present. A Shannon entropy-derived clonality score and the Gini coefficient were used to measure diversity. In the repertoire networks, any two of the top 5000 CDR3 amino acid sequences were connected whenever the two sequences differed by an edit distance of one. For TRB CDR3 amino acid sequences, GLIPH2 was used to predict antigen specificity groups and MHC restriction. To flag known CMV, EBV, HIV or tissue antigen associations, CDR3 amino acid sequences were matched against VDJdb and McPAS-TCR. Pre-ART, post-ART and control groups were compared with Wilcoxon signed-rank tests and Holm-Bonferroni correction. Drawn from immuneACCESS, this table holds only the in-frame rearrangements with V and J called that TCRdb kept. Clones are partly lost; checked studies trace under half to an unresolved V gene and leave the rest unexplained. D and trimming were read from the DNA, whereas the V and J calls and clone size are those reported in that table. This sample gives 15,000 to 20,000 clones in total; roughly 92% of them show up just once. Of the sample, approximately 13% is held by the ten largest clones.

Beyond this particular receptor, the publication reports: Compared with controls, HIV repertoires had narrower CDR3 length ranges, and the network structure pointed to an antigen-experienced repertoire that shifted only slightly toward naive after ART. The samples span the years 2004 to 2017, and the ART regimens used at that time may not be as effective as current regimens. Unsorted PBMC were profiled instead of sorted CD4+ and CD8+ T cells because pre-ART samples had limited cell numbers. Since PBMC availability was limited, sequencing covered only the TCR beta chain, with no alpha chain pairing. At every time point, the repertoire was dominated by expanded TRB clones first identified before ART initiation, although this dominance fluctuated and, in many PLHIV, declined after ART. Inferences about post-ART repertoire changes are limited because no data were available on ART adherence, viral resistance or therapy changes. ART initiation was associated with a significant increase in TRB diversity, but diversity stayed significantly below transplant donor controls even after long-term ART.

The starting material was unsorted PBMCs, obtained 0.6 years after starting antiretroviral therapy. The clonotype was recovered from a woman aged 40 to 49 with HIV. The rearrangement joined TRBV10-3 to TRBJ2-6, and 7 junctional nucleotides match TRBD1. The CDR3 reads as follows: CAISEAYRGSGSGANVLTF. The nucleotides are TGTGCCATCAGTGAGGCCTACAGGGGAAGTGGGTCTGGGGCCAACGTCCTGACTTTC.